The sequence of this TCR beta chain was determined in a study of monozygotic twins with inflammatory bowel disease. Germline lookup yields CDR1 MNHEY and CDR2 SVGEGT. There are 13 residues in the CDR3. Reprocessing the 5' RACE reads, TCRdb reports a single entry for every CDR3 protein and omits DNA. The listing contains 400,000 or so distinct CDR3 sequences. The specimen was blood. The chain recombines TRBV6-2 or TRBV6-3 with TRBJ1-5. The sequence was obtained from a human donor with ulcerative colitis or Crohn's disease, or a healthy co-twin of an affected twin (not recorded which). The CDR3 spells CATMENSNQPQHF.